This T cell receptor beta chain came from a study of blood T cell repertoires in COVID-19. The wider study: The origin of the acute and convalescent COVID-19 samples was the United States, Italy and Spain.

This CDR3 has 15 residues. Germline lookup yields CDR1 SGHRS and CDR2 YFSETQ. The J segment lost 10 bases and the V segment lost 6 bases, leaving 9 bases of the junction unmatched. This clone has more than one count but fewer than ten. Membership in each cohort depended on participant-reported clinical history. Recovered Cohort 3 donors showed two negative PCRs, clearance, or symptom resolution. Authors' data handling: Estimation of nucleated cell counts relied on the amplification of reference gene primers. Measured with immunoSEQ multiplex PCR; TCRdb has only the in-frame clones, and not every one. Clone size and the V and J calls come from that table; the DNA yielded D and trimming. The sample contains roughly 290,000 clones, around 88% of which appear only once.

This TCR came from a woman in her thirties or forties who had recovered from COVID-19. This chain joins TRBV5-1 and TRBJ1-6; 11 bases map to TRBD1. The sequenced material came from PBMCs or T cells enriched from blood (not recorded which). The CDR3 coding sequence is TGCGCCAGCACCCCCGGGACAGGGGGGACATCACCCCTCCACTTT. This sequence encodes CASTPGTGGTSPLHF.